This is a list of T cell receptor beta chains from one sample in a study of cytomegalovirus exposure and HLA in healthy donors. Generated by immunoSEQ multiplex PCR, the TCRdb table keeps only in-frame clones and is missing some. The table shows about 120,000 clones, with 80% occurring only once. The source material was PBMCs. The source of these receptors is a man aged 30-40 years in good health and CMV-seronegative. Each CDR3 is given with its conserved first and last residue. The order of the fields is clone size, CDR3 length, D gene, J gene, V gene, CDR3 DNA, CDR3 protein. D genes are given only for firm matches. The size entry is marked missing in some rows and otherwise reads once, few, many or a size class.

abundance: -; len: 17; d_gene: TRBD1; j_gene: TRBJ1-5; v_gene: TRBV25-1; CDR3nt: TGTGCCACCTCCCCGGGGGACAGGGAATATAGCAATCAGCCCCAGCATTTT; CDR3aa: CATSPGDREYSNQPQHF
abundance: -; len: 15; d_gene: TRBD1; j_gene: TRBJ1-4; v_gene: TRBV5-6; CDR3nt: TGTGCCAGCAGCCTACAGGGGAATGGTAATGAAAAACTGTTTTTT; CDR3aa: CASSLQGNGNEKLFF
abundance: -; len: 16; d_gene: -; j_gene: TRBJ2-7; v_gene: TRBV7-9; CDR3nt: TGTGCCAGCAGCCTTTGGAGGGGCTACCCTTCCTACGAGCAGTACTTC; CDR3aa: CASSLWRGYPSYEQYF
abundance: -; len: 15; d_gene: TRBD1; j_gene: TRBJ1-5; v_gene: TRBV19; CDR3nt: TGTGCCAGTAGTATTATGGCAGGGGGAGATCAGCCCCAGCATTTT; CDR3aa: CASSIMAGGDQPQHF
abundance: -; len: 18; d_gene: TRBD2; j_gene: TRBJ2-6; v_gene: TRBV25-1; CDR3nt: TGTGCCAGCCGGGAGGCCGGGAAAGGGGATTATGGGGCCAACGTCCTGACTTTC; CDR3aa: CASREAGKGDYGANVLTF
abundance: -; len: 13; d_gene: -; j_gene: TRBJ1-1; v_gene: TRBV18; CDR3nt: TGTGCCAGCTCACCCTCGGAGAGGGATGAAGCTTTCTTT; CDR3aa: CASSPSERDEAFF
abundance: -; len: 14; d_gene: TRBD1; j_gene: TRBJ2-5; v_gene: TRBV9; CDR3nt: TGTGCCAGCAGCTCTTACAGGGGGCCAGAGACCCAGTACTTC; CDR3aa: CASSSYRGPETQYF
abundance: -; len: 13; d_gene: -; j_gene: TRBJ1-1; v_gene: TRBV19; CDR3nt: TGTGCCAGTAGTATAGTCCCGGGTCCTGAAGCTTTCTTT; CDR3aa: CASSIVPGPEAFF
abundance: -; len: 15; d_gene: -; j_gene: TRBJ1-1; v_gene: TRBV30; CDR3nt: TGTGCCTGGACCCCTCTCCGGACAGCGAACACTGAAGCTTTCTTT; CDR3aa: CAWTPLRTANTEAFF
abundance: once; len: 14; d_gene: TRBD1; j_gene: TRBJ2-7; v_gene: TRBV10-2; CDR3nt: TGCGCCAGCAGGGAACAGGGGGCCCCGGGCGAGCAGTACTTC; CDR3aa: CASREQGAPGEQYF
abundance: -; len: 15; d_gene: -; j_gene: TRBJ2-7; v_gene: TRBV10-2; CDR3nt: TGCGCCAGCAGTGCGGAGACCGAGAGCTCCTACGAGCAGTACTTC; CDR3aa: CASSAETESSYEQYF
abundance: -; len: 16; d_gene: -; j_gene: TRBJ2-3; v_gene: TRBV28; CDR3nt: TGTGCCAGCAGTTTATTCCGAGGGGGGGGCACAGATACGCAGTATTTT; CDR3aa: CASSLFRGGGTDTQYF
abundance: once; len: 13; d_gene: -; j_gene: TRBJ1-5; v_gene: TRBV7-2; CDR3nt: TGTGCCAGCAGCCCGGGGAGCAATCAGCCCCAGCATTTT; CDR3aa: CASSPGSNQPQHF
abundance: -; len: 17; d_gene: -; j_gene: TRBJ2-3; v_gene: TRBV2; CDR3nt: TGTGCCAGCAGTGAAGAGTCTGGTTTTCGGAGCACAGATACGCAGTATTTT; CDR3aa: CASSEESGFRSTDTQYF
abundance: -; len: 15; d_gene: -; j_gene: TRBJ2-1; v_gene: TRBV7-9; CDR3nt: TGTGCCAGCAGCTTCTCTGACACCTCCTACAATGAGCAGTTCTTC; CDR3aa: CASSFSDTSYNEQFF
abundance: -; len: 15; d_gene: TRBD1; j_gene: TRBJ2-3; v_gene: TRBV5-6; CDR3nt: TGTGCCAGCAGCGACTATAGGGGGCCGGAGGATACGCAGTATTTT; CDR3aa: CASSDYRGPEDTQYF
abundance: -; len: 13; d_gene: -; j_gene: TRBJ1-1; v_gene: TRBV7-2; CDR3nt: TGTGCCAGCAGTCCTGCGGGGGCTGGAGAAGCTTTCTTT; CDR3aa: CASSPAGAGEAFF
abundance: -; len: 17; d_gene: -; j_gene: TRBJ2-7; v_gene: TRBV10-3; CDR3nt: TGTGCCATCAGTGAGTCGACAGGCGAGGATAGATCCTACGAGCAGTACTTC; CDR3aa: CAISESTGEDRSYEQYF
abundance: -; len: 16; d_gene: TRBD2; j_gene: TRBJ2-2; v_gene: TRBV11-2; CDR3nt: TGTGCCAGCAGCTTACTAGCGGGGGAGAACACCGGGGAGCTGTTTTTT; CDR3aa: CASSLLAGENTGELFF
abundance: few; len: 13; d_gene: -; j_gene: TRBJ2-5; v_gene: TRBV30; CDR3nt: TGTGCCTGGGAATCAGGTTACCAAGAGACCCAGTACTTC; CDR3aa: CAWESGYQETQYF
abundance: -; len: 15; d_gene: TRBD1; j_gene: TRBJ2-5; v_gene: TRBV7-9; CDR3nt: TGTTCCAGCTCCCATAGGGGGCTTGCTATCGAGACCCAGTACTTC; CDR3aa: CSSSHRGLAIETQYF
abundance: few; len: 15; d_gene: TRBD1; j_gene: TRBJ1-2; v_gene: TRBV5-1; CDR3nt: TGCGCCAGCAGCTTGGGACAGGGGAGGGACTATGGCTACACCTTC; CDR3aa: CASSLGQGRDYGYTF
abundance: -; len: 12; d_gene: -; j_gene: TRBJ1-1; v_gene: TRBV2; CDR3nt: TGTGCCAGCAGCTTAACACGCACTGAAGCTTTCTTT; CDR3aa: CASSLTRTEAFF
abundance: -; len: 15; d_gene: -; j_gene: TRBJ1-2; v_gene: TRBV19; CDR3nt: TGTGCCAGTAGTACCACCGGCCAGGGGAACTATGGCTACACCTTC; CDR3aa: CASSTTGQGNYGYTF
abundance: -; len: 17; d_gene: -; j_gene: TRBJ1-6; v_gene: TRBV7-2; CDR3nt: TGTGCCAGCAGCTTAGGGGGTCAGGGTCTAAATGGTTCACCCCTCCACTTT; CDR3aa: CASSLGGQGLNGSPLHF
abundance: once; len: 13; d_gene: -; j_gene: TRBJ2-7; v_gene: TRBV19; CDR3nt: TGTGCCAGTAGTGACGGGACTCTCTACGAGCAGTACTTC; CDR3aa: CASSDGTLYEQYF